Following are 13 T cell receptor beta chains from one sample sequenced in a study of shared clonotypes between healthy human individuals. Method: immunoSEQ multiplex PCR; TCRdb's copy keeps in-frame clones and lacks some. The table lists about 710,000 clones, over 60% of them singletons. The sequencing input was memory CD4+ T cells sorted from blood. Subset meaning: CD45RA-negative fraction. These receptors came from a woman between 25 and 40 years old in good health.

With respect to this clone: The germline gene is not matched at one end of the junction; a read error may be the cause. CDR3 in DNA: TGTGCCAGCAGCCAAGCCCCCTTTAGCGGGAGGAACTTC. It specifies CASSQAPFSGRNF. V usage is TRBV14 and J usage is TRBJ2-7, with TRBD2 matching over 10 bases. CDR1 is SGHDN and CDR2 is FVKESK in the germline V gene. This CDR3 is built from 13 residues.

The chain uses TRBV6-5 and TRBJ1-2; TRBD1 is a possible D gene (5 bases). This CDR3 comprises 15 residues. Per germline, CDR1 MNHEY and CDR2 SVGAGI. Trimming stripped 0 bases from V and 5 bases from J, with 13 bases between. The CDR3 DNA follows: TGTGCCAGCAGTTACTCCTGGGGCGGCGGGTATGGCTACACCTTC. This gives the protein CASSYSWGGGYGYTF.

This clone was counted a few times. Other DNA variants within this sample encode the same CDR3. The chain carries TRBV7-7 and TRBJ2-3; D gene unclear. The germline V gene has CDR1 SSHAT and CDR2 FNYEAQ (reference sequence). The CDR3 extends over 13 amino acids. V was shortened by 1 base and J by 4 bases, with 6 bases between the two germline ends. The CDR3, as DNA: TGTGCCAGCAGCTTAGGAGTGTCAGATACGCAGTATTTT. Residues: CASSLGVSDTQYF.

The gene calls are TRBV29-1 and TRBJ2-1; TRBD2 is a possible D gene (6 bases). This CDR3 has 15 residues. From germline, CDR1 is SQVTM and CDR2 ANQGSEA. Between the trimmed V and J ends, which lost 5 bases and 1 base, there was a span of 15 bases. CDR3 bases: TGCAGCGTTAGATTGGGGGGTATGTCCTACAATGAGCAGTTCTTC. As protein: CSVRLGGMSYNEQFF.

This chain joins TRBV7-9 and TRBJ2-7, with a possible D match to TRBD1 (6 bases). The germline V gene has CDR1 SEHNR and CDR2 FQNEAQ (reference sequence). This CDR3 spans 16 amino acids. V lost 3 bases and J lost 6, with 21 bases in between. The CDR3 region has the DNA TGTGCCAGCAGCTTGGGTCAGGGGAGACCTCTGGGCGAGCAGTACTTC. Translating it yields CASSLGQGRPLGEQYF.

The J gene is TRBJ2-1, the V gene TRBV19; 8 bases fit TRBD2. The CDR3 runs 15 residues. The V and J ends lost 4 bases and 0 bases, in that order; junction bases with no gene match: 2. CDR1 is LNHDA and CDR2 is SQIVND in the germline V gene (reference sequence). The CDR3 DNA reads TGTGCCAGTAGTAATAGCGGGAACTCCTACAATGAGCAGTTCTTC. It translates to CASSNSGNSYNEQFF. The full variable domain, completed using reference TRBV19 and TRBJ2-1, is DGGITQSPKYLFRKEGQNVTLSCEQNLNHDAMYWYRQDPGQGLRLIYYSQIVNDFQKGDIAEGYSVSREKKESFPLTVTSAQKNPTAFYLCASSNSGNSYNEQFFGPGTRLTVL.

The chain is built from TRBV28 and TRBJ1-5; no clear D. V was trimmed by 5 bases and J by 0 bases, leaving 17 bases between them. The CDR3 is 17 residues long. Germline V lookup: CDR1 MDHEN, CDR2 SYDVKM. For the CDR3, the DNA is TGTGCCAGCAGTCAGGCCATGGGTCCCTCTAGCAATCAGCCCCAGCATTTT. Translated, it gives CASSQAMGPSSNQPQHF.

The chain has TRBV5-8 and TRBJ2-6, with a weak D call TRBD1 (6 bases). The V end was cut by 1 base, the J end by 2 bases, with 13 bases between. Germline values: CDR1 SGHTS, CDR2 YDEGEE. This CDR3 region has 17 residues. CDR3 coding DNA: TGTGCCAGCAGCTTGCATACAGGGTGGGCTGGGGCCAACGTCCTGACTTTC. It codes for CASSLHTGWAGANVLTF.

The CDR3 reads CASSLKAWGAGELFF. For the CDR3, the DNA is TGTGCCAGCAGTTTAAAAGCTTGGGGCGCCGGGGAGCTGTTTTTT. The J gene is TRBJ2-2, the V gene TRBV28, with D tentatively TRBD1 (5 bases). CDR1 is MDHEN, CDR2 SYDVKM, per germline. The CDR3 totals 15 residues. V was pared by 2 bases and J by 6 bases, with 13 bases between.

The chain links TRBV30 to TRBJ2-5; 10 bases agree with TRBD2. This CDR3 is built from 17 residues. The V and J ends lost 4 bases and 2 bases, in that order; junction bases with no gene match: 13. Germline values: CDR1 GTSNPN, CDR2 SVGIG (reference sequence). The CDR3 nucleotides are TGTGCCTGGACTCCAGGGGGCCATAGCGGGAGGCAAGAGACCCAGTACTTC. Protein: CAWTPGGHSGRQETQYF.

This sequence joins TRBV25-1 and TRBJ2-7, with 9 bases lining up with TRBD1. CDR3 length equals 18 residues. The V and J ends lost 5 bases and 7 bases, in that order; junction bases with no gene match: 21. Germline V gives CDR1 MGHDK, CDR2 SYGVNS. CDR3 nucleotide sequence: TGTGCCAGCAGTACCCTCCCCCTGACAGGGGGGCAGGGGTATGAGCAGTACTTC. It translates to CASSTLPLTGGQGYEQYF.

The genes are TRBV28 and TRBJ2-5; the D gene is possibly TRBD1 (6 bases). The assigned J gene may be wrong: the sequence end matches TRBJ2-7 better. Germline V CDR1 and CDR2: MDHEN, SYDVKM. The CDR3 is made up of 13 amino acids. The CDR3 coding sequence is TGTGCCAGCAGTTTATCAGGGGCGGGCGAGCAGTACTTC. Its translation: CASSLSGAGEQYF.

The sample holds one count of this clone. The chain joins TRBV2 to TRBJ1-2; D might be TRBD1 (6 bases). Trimming removed 6 bases from V and 2 bases from J, with 10 bases in between. The CDR3 is 13 amino acids. Germline V lookup: CDR1 SNHLY, CDR2 FYNNEI. The CDR3 region has the DNA TGTGCCAGCAGCGATACAGGGAACTATGGCTACACCTTC. The encoded protein is CASSDTGNYGYTF.